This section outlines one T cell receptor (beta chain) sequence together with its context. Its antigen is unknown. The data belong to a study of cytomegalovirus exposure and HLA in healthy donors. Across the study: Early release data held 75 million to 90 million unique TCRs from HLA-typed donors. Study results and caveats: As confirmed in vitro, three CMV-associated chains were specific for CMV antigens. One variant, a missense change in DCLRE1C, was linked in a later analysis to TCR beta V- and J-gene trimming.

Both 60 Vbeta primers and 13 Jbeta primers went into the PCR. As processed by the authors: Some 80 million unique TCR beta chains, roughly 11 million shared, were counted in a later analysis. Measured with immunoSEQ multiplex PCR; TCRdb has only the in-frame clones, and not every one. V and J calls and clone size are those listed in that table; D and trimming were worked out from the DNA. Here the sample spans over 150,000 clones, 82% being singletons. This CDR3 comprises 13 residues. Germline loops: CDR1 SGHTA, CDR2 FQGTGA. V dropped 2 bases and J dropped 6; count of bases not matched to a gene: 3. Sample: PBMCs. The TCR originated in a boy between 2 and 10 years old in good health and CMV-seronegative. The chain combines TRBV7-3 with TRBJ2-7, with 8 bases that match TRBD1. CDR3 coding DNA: TGTGCCAGCAGCTTATCAGGGGGCACCGAGCAGTACTTC. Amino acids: CASSLSGGTEQYF.